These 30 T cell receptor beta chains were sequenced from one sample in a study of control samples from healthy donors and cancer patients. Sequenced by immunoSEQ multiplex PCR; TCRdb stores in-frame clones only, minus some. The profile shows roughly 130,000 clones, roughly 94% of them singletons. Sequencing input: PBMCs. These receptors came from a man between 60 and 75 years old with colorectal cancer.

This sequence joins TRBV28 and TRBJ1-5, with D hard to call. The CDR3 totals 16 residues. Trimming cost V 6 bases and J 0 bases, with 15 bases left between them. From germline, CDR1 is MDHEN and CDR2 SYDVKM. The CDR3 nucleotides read TGTGCCAGCAGGTATACGGAGCGGGGTAGCAATCAGCCCCAGCATTTT. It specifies CASRYTERGSNQPQHF.

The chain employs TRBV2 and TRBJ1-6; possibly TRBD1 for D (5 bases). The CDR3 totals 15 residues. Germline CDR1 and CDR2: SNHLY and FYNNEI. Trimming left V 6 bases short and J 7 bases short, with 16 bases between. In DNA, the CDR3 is TGTGCCAGCAGCTCTGACAGCACCCAGAATTCACCCCTCCACTTT. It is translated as CASSSDSTQNSPLHF.

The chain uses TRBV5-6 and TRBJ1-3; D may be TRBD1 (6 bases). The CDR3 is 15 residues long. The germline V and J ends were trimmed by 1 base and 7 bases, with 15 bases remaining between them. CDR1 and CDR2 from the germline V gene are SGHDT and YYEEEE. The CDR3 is CASSLTGLFGNTIYF. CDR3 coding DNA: TGTGCCAGCAGCTTGACAGGGCTCTTCGGCAACACCATATATTTT.

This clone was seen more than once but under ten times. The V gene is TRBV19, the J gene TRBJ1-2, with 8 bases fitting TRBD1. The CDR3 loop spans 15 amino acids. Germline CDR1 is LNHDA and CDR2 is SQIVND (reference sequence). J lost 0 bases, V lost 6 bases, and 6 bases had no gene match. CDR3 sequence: CASRPDREPNYGYTF. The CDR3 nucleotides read TGTGCCAGTAGACCGGACAGGGAACCTAACTATGGCTACACCTTC.

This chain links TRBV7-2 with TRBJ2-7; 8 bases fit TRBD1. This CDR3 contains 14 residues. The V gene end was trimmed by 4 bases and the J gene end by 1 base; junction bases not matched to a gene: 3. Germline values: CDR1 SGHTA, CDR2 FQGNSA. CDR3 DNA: TGTGCCAGCAGCTCTACAGGGGGGTCCTACGAGCAGTACTTC. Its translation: CASSSTGGSYEQYF.

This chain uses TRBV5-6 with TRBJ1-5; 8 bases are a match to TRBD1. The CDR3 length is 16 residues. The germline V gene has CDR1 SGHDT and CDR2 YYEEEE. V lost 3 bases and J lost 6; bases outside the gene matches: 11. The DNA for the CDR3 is TGTGCCAGCAGCTACAGGACAGGGACGGGAGGTCAGCCCCAGCATTTT. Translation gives CASSYRTGTGGQPQHF.

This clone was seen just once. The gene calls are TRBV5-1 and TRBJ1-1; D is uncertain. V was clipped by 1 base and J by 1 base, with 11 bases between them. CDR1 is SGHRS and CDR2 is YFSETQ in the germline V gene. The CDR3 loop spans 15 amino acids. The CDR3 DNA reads TGCGCCAGCAGCTTGTCGGGTCTCCCGAACACTGAAGCTTTCTTT. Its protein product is CASSLSGLPNTEAFF.

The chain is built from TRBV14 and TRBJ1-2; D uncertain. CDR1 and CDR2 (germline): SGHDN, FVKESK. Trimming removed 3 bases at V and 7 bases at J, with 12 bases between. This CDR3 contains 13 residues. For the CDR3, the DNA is TGTGCCAGCAGCCAGGTCAAGGCGGGTGGCTACACCTTC. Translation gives CASSQVKAGGYTF.

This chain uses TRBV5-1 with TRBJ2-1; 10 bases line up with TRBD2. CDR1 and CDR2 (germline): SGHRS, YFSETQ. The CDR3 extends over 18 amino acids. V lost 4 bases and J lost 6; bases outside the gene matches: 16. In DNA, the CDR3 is TGCGCCAGCAGCCCGGACGGGCTAGCGGGGGCCAAAGGCAATGAGCAGTTCTTC. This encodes CASSPDGLAGAKGNEQFF.

The CDR3 reads CASRSLDGLNYGYTF. The CDR3, as DNA: TGTGCCAGTAGGAGTCTGGACGGACTCAACTATGGCTACACCTTC. The rearrangement links TRBV19 to TRBJ1-2; D not certain. CDR3 length equals 15 residues. The V and J ends lost 6 bases and 2 bases respectively, with 16 bases between them. The germline V gene encodes CDR1 LNHDA and CDR2 SQIVND (reference sequence). The entire variable domain, with the rest obtained from reference TRBV19 and TRBJ1-2, is as follows: DGGITQSPKYLFRKEGQNVTLSCEQNLNHDAMYWYRQDPGQGLRLIYYSQIVNDFQKGDIAEGYSVSREKKESFPLTVTSAQKNPTAFYLCASRSLDGLNYGYTFGSGTRLTVV.

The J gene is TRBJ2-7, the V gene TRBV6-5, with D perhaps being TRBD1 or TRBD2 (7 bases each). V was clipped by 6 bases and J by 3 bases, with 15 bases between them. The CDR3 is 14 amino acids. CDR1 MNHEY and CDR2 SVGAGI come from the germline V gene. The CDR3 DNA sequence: TGTGCCAGCAGGGCAGGGGGGGCTGTCTACGAGCAGTACTTC. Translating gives CASRAGGAVYEQYF.

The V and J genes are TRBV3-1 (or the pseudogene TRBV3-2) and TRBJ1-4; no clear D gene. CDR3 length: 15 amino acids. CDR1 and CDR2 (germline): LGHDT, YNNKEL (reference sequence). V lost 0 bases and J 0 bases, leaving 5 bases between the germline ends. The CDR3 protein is CASSQDWATNEKLFF. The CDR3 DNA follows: TGTGCCAGCAGCCAAGACTGGGCAACTAATGAAAAACTGTTTTTT.

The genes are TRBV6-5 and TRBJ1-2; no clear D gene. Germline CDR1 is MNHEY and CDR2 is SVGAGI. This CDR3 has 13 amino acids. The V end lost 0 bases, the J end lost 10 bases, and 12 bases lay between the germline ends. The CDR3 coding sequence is TGTGCCAGCAGTTACTCGTTTCGGCGTGACTACACCTTC. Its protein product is CASSYSFRRDYTF.

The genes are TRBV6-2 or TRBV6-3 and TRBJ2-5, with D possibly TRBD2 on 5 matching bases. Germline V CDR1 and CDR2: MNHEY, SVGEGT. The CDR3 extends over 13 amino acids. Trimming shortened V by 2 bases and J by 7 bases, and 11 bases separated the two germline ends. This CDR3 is CASSYPGEGTQYF. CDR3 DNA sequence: TGTGCCAGCAGTTACCCCGGGGAAGGGACCCAGTACTTC.

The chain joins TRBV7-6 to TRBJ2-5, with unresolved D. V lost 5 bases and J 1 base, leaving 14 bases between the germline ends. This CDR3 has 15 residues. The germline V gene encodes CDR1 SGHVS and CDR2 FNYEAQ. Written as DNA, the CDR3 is TGTGCCAGCAGCGCCAGCCCGCGGACCCAAGAGACCCAGTACTTC. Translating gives CASSASPRTQETQYF.

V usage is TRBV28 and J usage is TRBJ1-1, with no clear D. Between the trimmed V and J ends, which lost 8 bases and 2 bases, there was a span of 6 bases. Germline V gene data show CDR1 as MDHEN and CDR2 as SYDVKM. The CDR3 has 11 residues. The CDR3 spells CASVSNTEAFF. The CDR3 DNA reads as TGTGCCAGCGTATCAAACACTGAAGCTTTCTTT. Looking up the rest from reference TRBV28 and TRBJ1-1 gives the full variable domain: DVKVTQSSRYLVKRTGEKVFLECVQDMDHENMFWYRQDPGLGLRLIYFSYDVKMKEKGDIPEGYSVSREKKERFSLILESASTNQTSMYLCASVSNTEAFFGQGTRLTVV.

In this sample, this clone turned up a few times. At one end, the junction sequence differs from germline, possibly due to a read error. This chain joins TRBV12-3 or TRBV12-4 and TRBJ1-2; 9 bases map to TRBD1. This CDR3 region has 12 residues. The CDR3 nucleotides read TGTGCCAGCAGCGATCCGGGACAGGGAAACGACTTC. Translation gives CASSDPGQGNDF.

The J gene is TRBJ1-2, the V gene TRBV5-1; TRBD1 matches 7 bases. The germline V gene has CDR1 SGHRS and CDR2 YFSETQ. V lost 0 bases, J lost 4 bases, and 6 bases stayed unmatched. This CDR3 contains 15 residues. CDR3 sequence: CASSLGGTAIYGYTF. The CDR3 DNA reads TGCGCCAGCAGCTTGGGAGGGACAGCCATCTATGGCTACACCTTC.

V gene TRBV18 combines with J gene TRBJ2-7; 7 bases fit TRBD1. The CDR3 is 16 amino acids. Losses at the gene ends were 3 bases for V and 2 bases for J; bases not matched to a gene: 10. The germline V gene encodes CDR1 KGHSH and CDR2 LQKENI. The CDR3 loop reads CASSPLDRAPAYEQYF. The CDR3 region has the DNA TGTGCCAGCTCACCGCTAGACAGGGCTCCCGCCTACGAGCAGTACTTC.

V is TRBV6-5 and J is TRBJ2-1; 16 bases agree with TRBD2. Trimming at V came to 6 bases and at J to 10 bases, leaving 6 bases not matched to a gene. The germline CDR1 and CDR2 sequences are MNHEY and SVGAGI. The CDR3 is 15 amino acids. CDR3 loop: CASSSLGLAGGEQFF. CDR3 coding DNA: TGTGCCAGCAGCTCCCTGGGACTAGCGGGGGGGGAGCAGTTCTTC.

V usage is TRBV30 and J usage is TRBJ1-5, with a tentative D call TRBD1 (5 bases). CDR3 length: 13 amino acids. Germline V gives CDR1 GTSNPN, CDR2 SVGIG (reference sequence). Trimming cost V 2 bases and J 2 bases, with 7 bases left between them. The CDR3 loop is CAWSPQGNQPQHF. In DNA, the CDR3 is TGTGCCTGGAGTCCACAGGGCAATCAGCCCCAGCATTTT.

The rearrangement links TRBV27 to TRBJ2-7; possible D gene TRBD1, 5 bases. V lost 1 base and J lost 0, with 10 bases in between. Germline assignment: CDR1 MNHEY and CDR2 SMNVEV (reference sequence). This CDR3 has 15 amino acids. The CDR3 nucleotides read TGTGCCAGCAGTTTATTCTGGGGCACCTCCTACGAGCAGTACTTC. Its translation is CASSLFWGTSYEQYF.

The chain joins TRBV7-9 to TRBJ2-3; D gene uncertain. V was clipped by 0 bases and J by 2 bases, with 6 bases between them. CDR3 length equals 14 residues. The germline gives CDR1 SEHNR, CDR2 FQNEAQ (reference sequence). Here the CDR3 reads CASSLAGLTDTQYF. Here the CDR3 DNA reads TGTGCCAGCAGCTTAGCTGGCCTCACAGATACGCAGTATTTT.

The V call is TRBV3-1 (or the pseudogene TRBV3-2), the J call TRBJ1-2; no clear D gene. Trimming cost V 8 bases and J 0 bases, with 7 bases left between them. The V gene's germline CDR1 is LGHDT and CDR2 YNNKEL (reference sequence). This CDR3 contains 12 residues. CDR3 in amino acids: CASSEANYGYTF. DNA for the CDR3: TGTGCCAGCTCCGAGGCTAACTATGGCTACACCTTC.

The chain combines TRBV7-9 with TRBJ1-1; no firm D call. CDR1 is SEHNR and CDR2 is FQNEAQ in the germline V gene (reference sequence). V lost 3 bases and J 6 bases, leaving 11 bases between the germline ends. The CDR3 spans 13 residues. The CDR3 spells CASSFGRTAEAFF. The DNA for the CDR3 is TGTGCCAGCAGCTTCGGGAGGACGGCTGAAGCTTTCTTT.

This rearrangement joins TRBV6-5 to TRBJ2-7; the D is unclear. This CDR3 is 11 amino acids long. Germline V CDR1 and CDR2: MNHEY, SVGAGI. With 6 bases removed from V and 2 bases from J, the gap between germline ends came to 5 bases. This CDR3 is CASSPAYEQYF. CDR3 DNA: TGTGCCAGCAGCCCCGCCTACGAGCAGTACTTC.

CDR3 in amino acids: CASSLQGARDTEAFF. The DNA for the CDR3 is TGCGCCAGCAGCTTACAGGGGGCAAGGGACACTGAAGCTTTCTTT. The gene calls are TRBV5-1 and TRBJ1-1, with 9 bases lining up with TRBD1. The V gene's germline CDR1 is SGHRS and CDR2 YFSETQ. The CDR3 runs 15 residues. V shed 2 bases and J 3 bases; nucleotides not matched to a gene: 5.

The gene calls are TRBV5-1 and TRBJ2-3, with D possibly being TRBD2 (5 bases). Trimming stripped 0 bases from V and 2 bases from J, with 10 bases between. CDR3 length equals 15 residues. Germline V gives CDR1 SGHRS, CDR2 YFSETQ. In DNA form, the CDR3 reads TGCGCCAGCAGCTTGGAAGGAGGTATCACAGATACGCAGTATTTT. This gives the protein CASSLEGGITDTQYF. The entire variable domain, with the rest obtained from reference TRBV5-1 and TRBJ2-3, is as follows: KAGVTQTPRYLIKTRGQQVTLSCSPISGHRSVSWYQQTPGQGLQFLFEYFSETQRNKGNFPGRFSGRQFSNSRSEMNVSTLELGDSALYLCASSLEGGITDTQYFGPGTRLTVL.

As DNA, the CDR3 is TGTGCCAGCAGTTACCGCGGGGCCTTCACTGAAGCTTTCTTT. It codes for CASSYRGAFTEAFF. The gene calls are TRBV6-5 and TRBJ1-1, with TRBD1 as a possible D gene (5 bases). Germline CDR1 reads MNHEY; CDR2 reads SVGAGI. Trimming removed 2 bases at V and 4 bases at J, with 11 bases between. The CDR3 has 14 amino acids.

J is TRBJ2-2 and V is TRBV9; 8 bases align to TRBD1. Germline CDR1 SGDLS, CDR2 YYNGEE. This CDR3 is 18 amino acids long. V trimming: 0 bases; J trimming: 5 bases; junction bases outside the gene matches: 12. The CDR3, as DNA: TGTGCCAGCAGCGTAGCCTCGGGTACAGGGGGGTGGACCGGGGAGCTGTTTTTT. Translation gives CASSVASGTGGWTGELFF.